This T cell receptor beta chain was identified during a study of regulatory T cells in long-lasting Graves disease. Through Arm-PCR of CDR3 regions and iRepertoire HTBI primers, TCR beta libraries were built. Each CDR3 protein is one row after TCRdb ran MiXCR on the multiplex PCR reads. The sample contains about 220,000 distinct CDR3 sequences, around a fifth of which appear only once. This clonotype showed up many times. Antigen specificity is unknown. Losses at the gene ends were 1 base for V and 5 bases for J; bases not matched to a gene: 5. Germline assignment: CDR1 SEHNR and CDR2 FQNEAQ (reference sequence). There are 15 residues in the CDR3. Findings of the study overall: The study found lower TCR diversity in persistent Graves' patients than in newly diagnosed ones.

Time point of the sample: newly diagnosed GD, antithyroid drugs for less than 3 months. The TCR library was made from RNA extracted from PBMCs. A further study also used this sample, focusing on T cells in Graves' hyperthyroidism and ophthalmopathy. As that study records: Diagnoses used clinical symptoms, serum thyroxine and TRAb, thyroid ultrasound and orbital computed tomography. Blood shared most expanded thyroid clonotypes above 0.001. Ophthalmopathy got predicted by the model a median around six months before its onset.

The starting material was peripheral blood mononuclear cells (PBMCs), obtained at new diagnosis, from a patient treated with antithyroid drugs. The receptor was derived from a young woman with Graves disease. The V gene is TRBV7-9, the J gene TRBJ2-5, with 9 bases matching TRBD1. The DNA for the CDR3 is TGTGCCAGCAGCTTAGTCGGCGGGACAGGGGAGACCCAGTACTTC. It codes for CASSLVGGTGETQYF.